The clone carrying this T cell receptor beta chain was seen at least ten times. One end of the junction does not line up with germline, which may come from a read error. This record comes from a study of T cells in Graves' hyperthyroidism and ophthalmopathy. TCR beta CDR3 region amplification was performed from RNA transcripts. Primed by the HTBI set, a first-round RT-PCR was run on the TCR CDR3. Each CDR3 protein gets one entry after TCRdb re-called the multiplex PCR reads with MiXCR. The data show some 250,000 distinct CDR3 sequences, 13% to 15% seen once. Germline V gene sequence: CDR1 SGHAT, CDR2 FQNNGV. The CDR3 length is 14 residues.

This sequence originates from a woman aged 40 to 55 with Graves' hyperthyroidism that later progressed to Graves' ophthalmopathy. The V gene is TRBV11-2, the J gene TRBJ2-7; 8 nucleotides agree with TRBD1. Sequencing was done on a sample of blood. The CDR3 here is CASSLEQGAYGQYF. The DNA of the CDR3 is TGTGCCAGCAGCTTGGAGCAGGGGGCCTACGGGCAGTACTTC.